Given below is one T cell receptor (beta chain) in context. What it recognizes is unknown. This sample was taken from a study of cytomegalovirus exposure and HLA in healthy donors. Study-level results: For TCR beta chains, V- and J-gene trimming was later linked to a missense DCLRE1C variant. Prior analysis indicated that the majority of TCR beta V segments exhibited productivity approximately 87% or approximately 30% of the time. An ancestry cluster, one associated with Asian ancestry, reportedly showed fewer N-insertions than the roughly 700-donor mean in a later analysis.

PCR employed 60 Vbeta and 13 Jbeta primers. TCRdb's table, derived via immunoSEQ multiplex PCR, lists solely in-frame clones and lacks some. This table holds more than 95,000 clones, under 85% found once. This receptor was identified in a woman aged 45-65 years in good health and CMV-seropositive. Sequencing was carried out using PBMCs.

The CDR3 sequence: CASSFSHNQPQHF. The DNA of the CDR3 is TGTGCCAGCAGCTTTAGTCACAATCAGCCCCAGCATTTT. This chain uses TRBV11-2 with TRBJ1-5; the D is unclear. Trimming took 3 bases from V and 3 from J, leaving 6 bases between them. Germline values: CDR1 SGHAT, CDR2 FQNNGV. The CDR3 sequence is 13 residues long. The entire variable domain, with the rest obtained from reference TRBV11-2 and TRBJ1-5, is as follows: EAGVAQSPRYKIIEKRQSVAFWCNPISGHATLYWYQQILGQGPKLLIQFQNNGVVDDSQLPKDRFSAERLKGVDSTLKIQPAKLEDSAVYLCASSFSHNQPQHFGDGTRLSIL.